This TCR beta chain was sequenced during a study of tumour-infiltrating T cells in Burkitt lymphoma. As for the study in general: Productive clonality predicted overall and progression-free survival.

CDR1 is KGHSH and CDR2 is LQKENI in the germline V gene. The V and J ends lost 6 bases and 0 bases respectively, with 15 bases between them. This CDR3 region has 16 residues. This clone showed up just a few times. Assay used: immunoSEQ multiplex PCR; TCRdb lists only in-frame clones, some missing. The data show thousands of clones, with about 18% seen just once and approximately 3% held by the top ten. The chain recombines TRBV18 with TRBJ2-1; D gene ambiguous. The sequencing input was tumor tissue. The sequence derives from a human donor with diffuse large B-cell lymphoma. In DNA form, the CDR3 reads TGTGCCAGCTCGCCATTAGCTCCTAGCTCCTACAATGAGCAGTTCTTC. It specifies CASSPLAPSSYNEQFF.